Reported below is one T cell receptor (beta chain). The specificity of this receptor is unknown. This CDR3 is missing its conserved last phenylalanine or tryptophan, likely due to a read error. It is unclear where the CDR3 begins or ends on the DNA, so no DNA is shown, and the CDR3 is as TCRdb lists it. To synthesize cDNA, template-switch 5'RACE was performed with a primer carrying a 10-nucleotide random unique molecular identifier so that each TCR transcript was tagged. Every sequencing run covered 15-18 subjects and yielded more than 160 million TCR-beta sequences. The RNeasy kit was used for extraction of total RNA. The KAPA Real-time Library Amplification kit was used to amplify TCR-beta VDJ regions with primers targeting the TCR constant region and the 5'RACE anchor. A first PCR added sample indexes and Illumina adaptors, after which a second PCR increased the library yield. After Ampure bead purification, the roughly 650 bp TCR product was size-selected on a 2% E-gel SizeSelection system. Before pooling, library quality was checked on a Bioanalyzer, concentration was measured with Qubit, and libraries were quantified with the Kapa Library Quantification kit. Paired-end 2 x 150 bp sequencing of the libraries was performed on an Illumina HiSeq 2500. To increase sequence diversity, about 24-32% phiX was spiked into each library pool. The source study handled its data this way. The quality-filtered reads were processed with the UMI-based MiGEC pipeline, whose error correction step removed more than 85% of the raw TCR sequences. IMGT germline references were used for aligning VDJ genes, and each clonotype was defined as a unique CDR3 amino acid sequence together with its V-J genes. VDJtools evaluated clonal expansion, Shannon diversity and CDR3 relatedness (CalcPairwiseDistances, ClusterSamples); CLCbio workbench built phylogenetic trees. A clone was classed as expanded if it had 8 or more unique UMIs, a cutoff based on coefficient-of-variation modelling across technical triplicates. The raw public data were reprocessed by TCRdb itself: fastp quality trimming at Q25, MiXCR clonotype calling, in-frame beta chains only. Rows matching on CDR3 protein sequence are summarized as one entry with the most common DNA and genes. It is TCRdb's table, rather than the study itself, that gives the V and J calls and clone size. The table for this sample lists 50,000 or so distinct CDR3 sequences; under 13% of them were counted only once. Of the sample, around 21% falls within the top ten clones.

The data were obtained in a study of neurological immune-mediated disorders (dated by TCRdb to about 2019). Study-wide context: The study compared peripheral blood TCR-beta repertoires of HTLV-I-associated myelopathy (HAM/TSP) patients, multiple sclerosis patients and healthy controls using UMI-based sequencing. Alongside PBMC samples, the set of about 100 TCR-beta libraries contained longitudinal samples, technical triplicates, and paired CD4+ and CD8+ T-cell subsets that had been sorted. The cohort was made up of 65 to 75 subjects, consisting of roughly 15 HAM/TSP patients, about 34 multiple sclerosis patients and 20 healthy controls. Results the study describes overall, beyond this receptor: The highest TCR clonal expansion was observed in HAM/TSP patients, whereas the lowest was observed in MS patients, even when compared with healthy controls. No identical CDR3 amino acid sequences were found to be shared among expanded clones across subjects, suggesting that TCR-beta repertoires were private in all groups.

For unsorted PBMC libraries, 2 million PBMCs were used after storage in RNAlater at -80 degrees C until RNA extraction. PBMCs were separated from peripheral blood using Ficoll-Hypaque density gradient centrifugation and then cryopreserved in liquid nitrogen. The CDR3 extends over 14 residues, inclusive of both ends. The sample consisted of PBMCs. This sequence uses TRBV12-3 or TRBV12-4 and TRBJ1-2; the D segment call TRBD1 is taken from the table without a DNA check. The receptor was derived from a woman aged 40 to 50 with HTLV-1-associated myelopathy (HAM/TSP). CDR3 protein: CASSSLRADYGYAL.